The clone carrying this TCR beta chain has just a few counts. As yet, its antigen is unknown. Only healthy Caucasians were enrolled as donors. The data belong to a study of identical twins. Findings of the study overall: Models underpredicted monozygotic twin sharing of out-of-frame TCR alpha.

TCRdb passed the 5' RACE reads through MiXCR, listing each CDR3 protein once. The top ten hold about 0.4% of the sample, which has 510,000 or so distinct CDR3 sequences, 13% to 15% seen once. V lost 0 bases to trimming and J lost 0 bases, with 7 bases between them. The CDR3 has 14 residues. Germline V CDR1 and CDR2: SGHRS, YFSETQ. Another study also made use of these data, one on yellow fever vaccine responses in identical twins.

The receptor comes from a woman between 18 and 29 years old in good health. The sample comprised CD4+ T cells sorted from blood. The rearrangement links TRBV5-1 to TRBJ2-7; D uncertain. CDR3 region: CASSLAVSSYEQYF. In DNA form, the CDR3 reads TGCGCCAGCAGCTTGGCGGTCAGCTCCTACGAGCAGTACTTC.